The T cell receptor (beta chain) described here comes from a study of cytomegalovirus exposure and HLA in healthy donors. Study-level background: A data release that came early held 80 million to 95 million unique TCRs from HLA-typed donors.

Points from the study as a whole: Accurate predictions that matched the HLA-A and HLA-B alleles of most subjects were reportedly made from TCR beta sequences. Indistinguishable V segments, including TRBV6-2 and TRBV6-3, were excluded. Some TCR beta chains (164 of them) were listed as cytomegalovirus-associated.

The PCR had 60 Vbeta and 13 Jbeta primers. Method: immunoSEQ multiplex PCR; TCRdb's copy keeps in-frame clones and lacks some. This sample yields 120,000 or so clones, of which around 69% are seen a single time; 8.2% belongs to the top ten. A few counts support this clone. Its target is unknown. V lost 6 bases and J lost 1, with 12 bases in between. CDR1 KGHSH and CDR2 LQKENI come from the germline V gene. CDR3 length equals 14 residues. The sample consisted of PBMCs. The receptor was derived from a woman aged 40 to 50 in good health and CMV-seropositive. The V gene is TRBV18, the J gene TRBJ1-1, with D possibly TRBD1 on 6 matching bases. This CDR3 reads CASSPGTRNTEAFF. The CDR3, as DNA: TGTGCCAGCTCTCCCGGGACAAGGAACACTGAAGCTTTCTTT.